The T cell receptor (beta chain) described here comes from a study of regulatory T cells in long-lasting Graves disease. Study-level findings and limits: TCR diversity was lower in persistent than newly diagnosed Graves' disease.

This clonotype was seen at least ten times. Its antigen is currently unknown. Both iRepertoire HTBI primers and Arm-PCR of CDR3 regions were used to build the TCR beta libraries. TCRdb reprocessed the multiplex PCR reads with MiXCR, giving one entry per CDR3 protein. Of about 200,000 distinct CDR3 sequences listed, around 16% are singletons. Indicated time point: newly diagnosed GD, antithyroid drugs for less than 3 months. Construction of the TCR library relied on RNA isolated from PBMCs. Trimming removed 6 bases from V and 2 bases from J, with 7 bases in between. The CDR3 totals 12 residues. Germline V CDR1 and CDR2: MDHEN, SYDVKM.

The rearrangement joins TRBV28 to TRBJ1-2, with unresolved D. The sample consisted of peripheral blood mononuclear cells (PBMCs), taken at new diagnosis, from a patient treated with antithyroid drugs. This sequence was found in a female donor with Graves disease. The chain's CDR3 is CASSLENYGYTF. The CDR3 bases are TGTGCCAGCAGCTTAGAGAACTATGGCTACACCTTC.